This TCR beta chain was recorded in a study of blood T cells in healthy people across ages (dated by TCRdb to between 2014 and 2017). Broadly, across the study: In model experiments, template switching captured roughly one uniquely barcoded TCR beta cDNA molecule for every two T cells. The study measured age-related changes in TCR beta repertoire diversity using deep sequencing normalized with unique cDNA molecular identifiers. The donors were divided into four age groups: young (average around 17 years), middle-aged (over 35), aged (roughly 60) and long-lived (nearly 85). To avoid experimental bias, donors of different ages were randomly spread across the sequencing lanes. Using the same blood draw, the study looked at two additional independent replicas of 1 million unique cDNA reads for two donors, one aged 18 to 30 and the other aged 80 or older. Summary of the overall study and its limitations: The percentage of naive T cells measured by flow cytometry correlated strongly with observed TCR beta diversity. Because donor CMV infection status was unknown, age-related changes in expanded clonotypes were potentially confounded. Compared with the aged group, the long-lived group had more naive CD4+ T cells, fewer expanded clones and increased TCR diversity, a pattern suggesting age selection. Conclusive comparison of naive and antigen-experienced compartments was prevented by the profiling of bulk unsorted PBMCs. Observed TCR beta diversity per million T cells fell roughly linearly with age, and a significant reduction was already apparent by age approximately 41. Total diversity estimates from one million sequenced T cells were considered lower bounds and underestimates.

Systemically healthy Caucasian individuals from Russia, about 38 in total and aged about 6 to 90 years, were included as donors. Each donor gave approximately 9.4 milliliters of peripheral blood, drawn into EDTA-treated Vacutainer tubes. Ficoll-Paque density-gradient centrifugation was used to isolate PBMCs, with at least 7 million obtained per sample. Total RNA was extracted from PBMCs with Trizol reagent, with at least 6 micrograms obtained per sample. For every donor, flow cytometry on a PBMC aliquot measured the percentage of naive CD45RAhigh/CD27high T cells. To note about this clonotype: No cognate antigen has been identified for it. No much larger clone exists at a distance of one base, and base qualities are not known.

Including cysteine and phenylalanine, the CDR3 has 14 amino acids. Only the CDR3 DNA is retained, 42 bases long and in frame from the first base. Looking up the germline V gene yields CDR1 MNHEY and CDR2 SVGEGT. At the junction V is shortened by 2 bases and J by 2 bases, with 10 bases in between. The library was obtained by 5' RACE. A second PCR of about 6 to 11 cycles was run with a J-beta primer mix and a sample-barcoded 5' primer. A unique molecular identifier was introduced onto each TCR beta cDNA molecule by a template-switch 5' adaptor carrying 12 random nucleotides. At least 2.5 million CDR3-containing paired-end reads were obtained from each sample. First-strand cDNA was synthesized from all RNA with the Mint cDNA synthesis kit, primed by a TRBC-specific oligonucleotide. All cDNA was treated with uracil-DNA glycosylase and then went through a first 18-cycle PCR with the universal primers M1SS and BC2_uni_R. The original pipeline was this. Normalization of each sample was performed by random selection of 1 million high-quality reads, each carrying a distinct molecular identifier. Reads with shared molecular identifiers were discarded instead of being binned into consensus sequences. MiTCR, with a Q25 quality threshold and the strictest error-elimination algorithm, was used for CDR3 identification, clonotype clustering and error correction. Lower-bound total TCR beta diversity was estimated with a nonparametric unseen species model using Euler transformation. Through fastp at Q25 and MiXCR, TCRdb rebuilt clones from the public reads, retaining in-frame beta chains. Every CDR3 protein is listed once, alongside the most common genes and DNA of its rows. The V and J calls come from TCRdb's annotation, not from the publication. For this sample there are 1.5 million to 2 million distinct CDR3 sequences; approximately 39% appear just once. Of the sample, 23% falls within the top ten clones.

The sample was blood. The rearranged chain carries TRBV6-2 or TRBV6-3 and TRBJ2-7, with no reliable assignment of the D segment. This receptor was taken from a human donor in good health. At the DNA level, the sequence is TGTGCCAGCAGTTACCAGGCGCTTCCCTACGAGCAGTACTTC. It encodes CASSYQALPYEQYF.